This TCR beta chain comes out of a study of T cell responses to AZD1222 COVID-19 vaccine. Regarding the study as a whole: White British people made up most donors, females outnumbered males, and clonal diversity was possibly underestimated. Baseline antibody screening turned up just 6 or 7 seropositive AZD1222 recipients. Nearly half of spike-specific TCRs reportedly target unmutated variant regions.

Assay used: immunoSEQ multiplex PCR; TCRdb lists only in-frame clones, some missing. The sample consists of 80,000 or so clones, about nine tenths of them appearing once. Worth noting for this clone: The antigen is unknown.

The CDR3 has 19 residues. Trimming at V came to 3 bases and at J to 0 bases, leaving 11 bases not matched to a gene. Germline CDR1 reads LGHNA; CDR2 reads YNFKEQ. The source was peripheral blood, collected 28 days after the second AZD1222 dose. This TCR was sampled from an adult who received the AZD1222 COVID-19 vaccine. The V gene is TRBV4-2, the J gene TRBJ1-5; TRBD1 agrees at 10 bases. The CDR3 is CASSHEVGTGEFSNQPQHF. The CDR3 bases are TGTGCCAGCAGCCACGAGGTAGGGACAGGGGAATTTAGCAATCAGCCCCAGCATTTT.